This T cell receptor (beta chain) was sequenced in a study of shared clonotypes between healthy human individuals. For the study at large: The cohort comprised a couple of women and three men. Their ages spanned 18 to 49 years.

Assay: immunoSEQ multiplex PCR; the TCRdb copy retains only in-frame clones and omits some. The top ten hold approximately 0.4% of the sample, which has 2 million to 2.5 million clones, 90% to 95% seen once. Nashville, Tennessee was home to all donors, each a Caucasian adult. This clone was recorded only once. Its antigen remains unidentified. General study findings and limits: Sharing across a few donors was seen in around 5% of naive CD4 clonotypes. Incompleteness in sorted-subset sequencing, despite large depth, was shown by rarefaction.

Per the germline V gene, CDR1 is SGHNT and CDR2 is YYREEE (reference sequence). The V and J ends lost 0 bases and 4 bases respectively, with 10 bases between them. The CDR3 is 14 amino acids. This sequence joins TRBV5-4 and TRBJ1-1; D ambiguous. The origin of this receptor is a man younger than 35 in good health. Some clones in this sample may be carry-over from other donors' samples. The sequenced material came from naive CD4+ T cells from PBMCs. Documented subset: CD45RA+ positively selected. The CDR3 spells CASSLVGSGTEAFF. The DNA for the CDR3 is TGTGCCAGCAGCTTGGTCGGGAGCGGCACTGAAGCTTTCTTT.